This is a list of T cell receptor beta chains from one sample in a study of CD8 T cells in Susac syndrome. TCRdb recomputed calls from the immunoSEQ multiplex PCR reads with MiXCR, one row per CDR3 protein. The repertoire holds approximately 230,000 distinct CDR3 sequences, just under 95% seen once, with around 0.072% in the top ten. Sequenced sample: CD4+ T cells from PBMCs. These receptors were collected from a human donor with multiple sclerosis. Each CDR3 is given with its conserved first and last residue. The order of the fields is J gene, V gene, CDR3 length, D gene, clone size, CDR3 protein, CDR3 DNA. The D gene is left open where the match is weak. Clone size, where shown, is once, few, many, or a class for clones that have expanded.

J gene: TRBJ1-1
V gene: TRBV28
CDR3 length: 14
D gene: NA
clone size: NA
CDR3 protein: CASSRRGVGTEAFF
CDR3 DNA: TGTGCCAGCAGTCGACGGGGGGTGGGCACTGAAGCTTTCTTT

J gene: TRBJ2-1
V gene: TRBV11-3
CDR3 length: 15
D gene: NA
clone size: NA
CDR3 protein: CASSLILQGYNEQFF
CDR3 DNA: TGTGCCAGCAGCTTAATCCTACAGGGCTACAATGAGCAGTTCTTC

J gene: TRBJ1-1
V gene: TRBV6-1
CDR3 length: 14
D gene: TRBD1
clone size: NA
CDR3 protein: CASSWDRMNTEAFF
CDR3 DNA: TGTGCCAGCAGTTGGGACAGGATGAACACTGAAGCTTTCTTT

J gene: TRBJ1-1
V gene: TRBV28
CDR3 length: 14
D gene: TRBD1
clone size: once
CDR3 protein: CASRAGGADTEAFF
CDR3 DNA: TGTGCCAGCAGAGCAGGGGGCGCGGACACTGAAGCTTTCTTT

J gene: TRBJ2-7
V gene: TRBV29-1
CDR3 length: 12
D gene: NA
clone size: NA
CDR3 protein: CSVEVTGYEQYF
CDR3 DNA: TGCAGCGTTGAAGTAACGGGATACGAGCAGTACTTC

J gene: TRBJ1-1
V gene: TRBV7-9
CDR3 length: 15
D gene: TRBD1
clone size: NA
CDR3 protein: CASSPYLTGSTEAFF
CDR3 DNA: TGTGCCAGCAGCCCCTACCTGACAGGGTCCACTGAAGCTTTCTTT

J gene: TRBJ1-2
V gene: TRBV6-2/TRBV6-3
CDR3 length: 14
D gene: NA
clone size: NA
CDR3 protein: CASSYSRAARGYTF
CDR3 DNA: TGTGCCAGCAGTTACTCCCGGGCAGCCCGGGGCTACACCTTC

J gene: TRBJ1-5
V gene: TRBV20-1
CDR3 length: 16
D gene: NA
clone size: NA
CDR3 protein: CSARGPGADYYQPQHF
CDR3 DNA: TGCAGTGCTAGAGGGCCAGGGGCCGACTACTATCAGCCCCAGCATTTT

J gene: TRBJ2-3
V gene: TRBV25-1
CDR3 length: 14
D gene: NA
clone size: once
CDR3 protein: CASSESGYTDTQYF
CDR3 DNA: TGTGCCAGCAGTGAATCTGGCTACACAGATACGCAGTATTTT

J gene: TRBJ2-5
V gene: TRBV7-2
CDR3 length: 13
D gene: TRBD1
clone size: NA
CDR3 protein: CASRGTVGETQYF
CDR3 DNA: TGTGCCAGCAGGGGGACAGTGGGGGAGACCCAGTACTTC

J gene: TRBJ1-3
V gene: TRBV20-1
CDR3 length: 11
D gene: NA
clone size: NA
CDR3 protein: CSASRARAIYF
CDR3 DNA: TGCAGTGCTAGTAGGGCCAGGGCCATATATTTT

J gene: TRBJ1-1
V gene: TRBV19
CDR3 length: 13
D gene: NA
clone size: NA
CDR3 protein: CASRTTENTEAFF
CDR3 DNA: TGTGCCAGTAGGACGACAGAGAACACTGAAGCTTTCTTT

J gene: TRBJ2-5
V gene: TRBV11-2
CDR3 length: 17
D gene: TRBD2
clone size: NA
CDR3 protein: CASSSGTSGGVQETQYF
CDR3 DNA: TGTGCCAGCAGCTCCGGGACTAGCGGGGGGGTCCAAGAGACCCAGTACTTC

J gene: TRBJ2-5
V gene: TRBV5-4
CDR3 length: 15
D gene: NA
clone size: NA
CDR3 protein: CASSGIRGGRETQYF
CDR3 DNA: TGTGCCAGCAGCGGTATCAGGGGAGGTCGGGAGACCCAGTACTTC

J gene: TRBJ1-1
V gene: TRBV12-3/TRBV12-4
CDR3 length: 13
D gene: NA
clone size: NA
CDR3 protein: CASSFVSNTEAFF
CDR3 DNA: TGTGCCAGCAGTTTCGTGTCGAACACTGAAGCTTTCTTT

J gene: TRBJ2-7
V gene: TRBV6-1
CDR3 length: 18
D gene: TRBD1
clone size: NA
CDR3 protein: CASSERHGTGGNSYEQYF
CDR3 DNA: TGTGCCAGCAGTGAGCGACATGGGACAGGGGGGAACTCGTACGAGCAGTACTTC

J gene: TRBJ2-2
V gene: TRBV3-1
CDR3 length: 15
D gene: TRBD2
clone size: NA
CDR3 protein: CASILAGANTGELFF
CDR3 DNA: TGTGCCAGCATCCTAGCGGGGGCGAACACCGGGGAGCTGTTTTTT

J gene: TRBJ2-1
V gene: TRBV4-1
CDR3 length: 16
D gene: NA
clone size: NA
CDR3 protein: CASSQATSVAYNEQFF
CDR3 DNA: TGCGCCAGCAGCCAAGCTACTAGTGTCGCCTACAATGAGCAGTTCTTC

J gene: TRBJ2-1
V gene: TRBV3-1
CDR3 length: 15
D gene: TRBD2
clone size: NA
CDR3 protein: CASTINLAGVNEQFF
CDR3 DNA: TGTGCCAGCACCATCAACTTAGCGGGAGTTAATGAGCAGTTCTTC

J gene: TRBJ2-5
V gene: TRBV13
CDR3 length: 15
D gene: NA
clone size: NA
CDR3 protein: CASSLSSRLQETQYF
CDR3 DNA: TGTGCCAGCAGCTTAAGTTCGCGTCTACAAGAGACCCAGTACTTC

J gene: TRBJ2-5
V gene: TRBV20-1
CDR3 length: 15
D gene: NA
clone size: once
CDR3 protein: CSARVRPGIQETQYF
CDR3 DNA: TGCAGTGCTAGAGTTCGCCCGGGCATCCAAGAGACCCAGTACTTC

J gene: TRBJ2-7
V gene: TRBV27
CDR3 length: 13
D gene: NA
clone size: NA
CDR3 protein: CASSFSGNYEQYF
CDR3 DNA: TGTGCCAGCAGTTTTTCGGGAAACTACGAGCAGTACTTC

J gene: TRBJ1-4
V gene: TRBV4-1
CDR3 length: 17
D gene: NA
clone size: NA
CDR3 protein: CASSQDAARETNEKLFF
CDR3 DNA: TGCGCCAGCAGCCAAGATGCAGCCAGGGAAACTAATGAAAAACTGTTTTTT

J gene: TRBJ2-3
V gene: TRBV4-1
CDR3 length: 20
D gene: TRBD2
clone size: NA
CDR3 protein: CASSQEFPGLAGGSRDTQYF
CDR3 DNA: TGCGCCAGCAGCCAAGAATTTCCGGGACTAGCGGGGGGGTCCCGGGATACGCAGTATTTT

J gene: TRBJ2-7
V gene: TRBV9
CDR3 length: 15
D gene: TRBD2
clone size: NA
CDR3 protein: CASSPTSGGTYEQYF
CDR3 DNA: TGTGCCAGCAGCCCCACTAGCGGGGGGACCTACGAGCAGTACTTC

J gene: TRBJ2-7
V gene: TRBV15
CDR3 length: 16
D gene: NA
clone size: NA
CDR3 protein: CATSRDRGSRPYEQYF
CDR3 DNA: TGTGCCACCAGCAGAGATAGGGGGAGCAGACCCTACGAGCAGTACTTC

J gene: TRBJ1-1
V gene: TRBV30
CDR3 length: 12
D gene: NA
clone size: NA
CDR3 protein: CAWGAFRTEAFF
CDR3 DNA: TGTGCCTGGGGGGCCTTTCGGACTGAAGCTTTCTTT

J gene: TRBJ1-1
V gene: TRBV4-2
CDR3 length: 16
D gene: NA
clone size: NA
CDR3 protein: CASSQLLQGSNTEAFF
CDR3 DNA: TGTGCCAGCAGCCAACTCTTACAGGGATCCAACACTGAAGCTTTCTTT

J gene: TRBJ2-2
V gene: TRBV5-4
CDR3 length: 14
D gene: NA
clone size: NA
CDR3 protein: CATAPRSNTGELFF
CDR3 DNA: TGTGCCACAGCACCGCGTTCGAACACCGGGGAGCTGTTTTTT

J gene: TRBJ2-7
V gene: TRBV5-1
CDR3 length: 14
D gene: TRBD2
clone size: NA
CDR3 protein: CASSPGLAGGEQYF
CDR3 DNA: TGCGCCAGCAGCCCGGGACTAGCGGGGGGCGAGCAGTACTTC

J gene: TRBJ2-7
V gene: TRBV7-8
CDR3 length: 15
D gene: NA
clone size: NA
CDR3 protein: CASSSHRGGTYEQYF
CDR3 DNA: TGTGCCAGCAGCTCACACAGGGGGGGGACCTACGAGCAGTACTTC

J gene: TRBJ2-1
V gene: TRBV4-1
CDR3 length: 17
D gene: TRBD2
clone size: NA
CDR3 protein: CASSQVWLAGGGDEQFF
CDR3 DNA: TGCGCCAGCAGCCAAGTTTGGCTAGCGGGAGGCGGGGATGAGCAGTTCTTC

J gene: TRBJ1-2
V gene: TRBV6-5
CDR3 length: 12
D gene: NA
clone size: NA
CDR3 protein: CATRQVDYGYTF
CDR3 DNA: TGTGCCACCCGACAGGTTGACTATGGCTACACCTTC

J gene: TRBJ2-5
V gene: TRBV20-1
CDR3 length: 11
D gene: NA
clone size: NA
CDR3 protein: CSAAGEGTQYF
CDR3 DNA: TGCAGTGCCGCGGGTGAAGGGACCCAGTACTTC

J gene: TRBJ1-1
V gene: TRBV6-2/TRBV6-3
CDR3 length: 13
D gene: TRBD1
clone size: NA
CDR3 protein: CASSPRDRGEAFF
CDR3 DNA: TGTGCCAGCAGCCCCCGGGACAGGGGTGAAGCTTTCTTT

J gene: TRBJ2-6
V gene: TRBV12-3/TRBV12-4
CDR3 length: 15
D gene: NA
clone size: NA
CDR3 protein: CASSLEGSGANVLTF
CDR3 DNA: TGTGCCAGCAGTTTAGAGGGGTCTGGGGCCAACGTCCTGACTTTC

J gene: TRBJ2-3
V gene: TRBV12-3/TRBV12-4
CDR3 length: 19
D gene: TRBD1
clone size: NA
CDR3 protein: CASSHTASGTGASTDTQYF
CDR3 DNA: TGTGCCAGCAGTCATACGGCCTCCGGGACAGGGGCCAGCACAGATACGCAGTATTTT

J gene: TRBJ2-4
V gene: TRBV5-1
CDR3 length: 16
D gene: NA
clone size: NA
CDR3 protein: CASSSRGRGTKNIQYF
CDR3 DNA: TGCGCCAGCAGCTCGAGGGGGCGCGGGACCAAAAACATTCAGTACTTC

J gene: TRBJ2-7
V gene: TRBV6-2/TRBV6-3
CDR3 length: 14
D gene: NA
clone size: NA
CDR3 protein: CASSYAGVPYEQYF
CDR3 DNA: TGTGCCAGCAGTTATGCGGGTGTACCCTACGAGCAGTACTTC

J gene: TRBJ2-7
V gene: TRBV3-1
CDR3 length: 14
D gene: NA
clone size: NA
CDR3 protein: CASSPIRGRGEQYF
CDR3 DNA: TGTGCCAGCAGCCCTATCAGGGGACGTGGGGAGCAGTACTTC

J gene: TRBJ2-5
V gene: TRBV6-1
CDR3 length: 18
D gene: NA
clone size: once
CDR3 protein: CASTTEWGSDGRQETQYF
CDR3 DNA: TGTGCCAGCACCACCGAGTGGGGGTCGGACGGGCGGCAAGAGACCCAGTACTTC

J gene: TRBJ2-5
V gene: TRBV11-3
CDR3 length: 14
D gene: NA
clone size: NA
CDR3 protein: CASSWGRSLETQYF
CDR3 DNA: TGTGCCAGCAGCTGGGGCAGGAGCCTAGAGACCCAGTACTTC

J gene: TRBJ1-5
V gene: TRBV6-4
CDR3 length: 12
D gene: NA
clone size: NA
CDR3 protein: CASSDSNQPQHF
CDR3 DNA: TGTGCCAGCAGTGACAGCAATCAGCCCCAGCATTTT

J gene: TRBJ2-2
V gene: TRBV29-1
CDR3 length: 13
D gene: NA
clone size: NA
CDR3 protein: CSVKTGNTGELFF
CDR3 DNA: TGCAGCGTTAAAACAGGGAACACCGGGGAGCTGTTTTTT

J gene: TRBJ2-7
V gene: TRBV10-3
CDR3 length: 14
D gene: TRBD1
clone size: NA
CDR3 protein: CAIKRDSLSYEQYF
CDR3 DNA: TGTGCCATCAAACGGGACAGCCTCTCCTACGAGCAGTACTTC

J gene: TRBJ1-2
V gene: TRBV7-9
CDR3 length: 15
D gene: TRBD1
clone size: NA
CDR3 protein: CASSRGDSSNYGYTF
CDR3 DNA: TGTGCCAGCAGCCGAGGGGACAGTTCCAACTATGGCTACACCTTC

J gene: TRBJ1-1
V gene: TRBV5-1
CDR3 length: 16
D gene: NA
clone size: NA
CDR3 protein: CASSLEPGLAYTEVFF
CDR3 DNA: TGCGCCAGCAGCTTGGAGCCAGGGCTGGCCTACACTGAAGTTTTCTTT

J gene: TRBJ1-2
V gene: TRBV29-1
CDR3 length: 11
D gene: NA
clone size: NA
CDR3 protein: CSVQAVGGYTF
CDR3 DNA: TGCAGCGTTCAGGCGGTTGGTGGCTACACCTTC

J gene: TRBJ1-2
V gene: TRBV3-1
CDR3 length: 16
D gene: TRBD1
clone size: NA
CDR3 protein: CASSQTGTGGRHGYTF
CDR3 DNA: TGTGCCAGCAGCCAAACCGGGACAGGGGGCCGGCATGGCTACACCTTC

J gene: TRBJ2-3
V gene: TRBV12-3/TRBV12-4
CDR3 length: 13
D gene: NA
clone size: NA
CDR3 protein: CASSTGTGVTQYF
CDR3 DNA: TGTGCCAGCAGCACCGGGACTGGAGTTACGCAGTATTTT

J gene: TRBJ2-3
V gene: TRBV19
CDR3 length: 14
D gene: TRBD1
clone size: NA
CDR3 protein: CASQTLQGPDTQYF
CDR3 DNA: TGTGCCAGCCAGACATTACAGGGGCCAGATACGCAGTATTTT